These 13 T cell receptor beta chains were sequenced from one sample in a study of T cell changes during pregnancy in multiple sclerosis. Sequenced by immunoSEQ multiplex PCR; TCRdb stores in-frame clones only, minus some. This table has approximately 61,000 clones, over 85% appearing once. This specimen was peripheral blood, taken in the first trimester of pregnancy. These TCRs come from a female donor in good health, enrolled as a control in a pregnancy study.

The chain joins TRBV5-1 to TRBJ2-6; no reliable D call. The CDR3 spans 15 residues. The germline gives CDR1 SGHRS, CDR2 YFSETQ. V lost 1 base and J 0 bases, leaving 5 bases between the germline ends. CDR3 protein: CASSLPRSGANVLTF. The CDR3 nucleotides are TGCGCCAGCAGCTTGCCCCGCTCTGGGGCCAACGTCCTGACTTTC.

This clone was seen a few times. The rearrangement joins TRBV6-5 to TRBJ1-1; the match to TRBD1 covers 7 bases. The CDR3 runs to 13 residues. CDR1 is MNHEY, CDR2 SVGAGI, per germline. Trimming removed 5 bases from V and 7 bases from J; junction bases left unmatched: 7. CDR3 sequence reads: CASSPTRGVEAFF. The DNA of the CDR3 is TGTGCCAGCAGTCCAACCAGGGGGGTTGAAGCTTTCTTT.

The chain couples TRBV4-3 to TRBJ2-5, with D possibly matching TRBD2 (6 bases). The CDR3 runs to 16 residues. Germline assignment: CDR1 LGHNA and CDR2 YSLEER. Trimming cost V 0 bases and J 1 base, with 12 bases left between them. CDR3 bases: TGCGCCAGCAGCCAAGATCGTGGAGGGCCCCAAGAGACCCAGTACTTC. Its protein is CASSQDRGGPQETQYF.

The CDR3 loop is CASRRTALSSTGELFF. The CDR3 bases are TGCGCCAGCAGACGGACAGCGCTTAGCAGTACCGGGGAGCTGTTTTTT. V is TRBV5-1 and J is TRBJ2-2; perhaps TRBD1 as D (6 bases). The CDR3 has 16 residues. Germline V gene lookup returns CDR1 SGHRS and CDR2 YFSETQ. V was trimmed by 5 bases and J by 5 bases, leaving 19 bases between them.

This chain connects TRBV14 to TRBJ1-1; 8 bases match TRBD1. The CDR3 totals 19 residues. CDR1 and CDR2 from the germline V gene are SGHDN and FVKESK. V shed 0 bases, J shed 4 bases, and the junction held 16 bases outside the gene matches. The CDR3 sequence is CASSQEGYGDRGRSTEAFF. CDR3 sequence (DNA): TGTGCCAGCAGCCAAGAAGGGTATGGAGACAGGGGAAGGAGCACTGAAGCTTTCTTT.

The V call is TRBV7-3, the J call TRBJ1-1, with a possible D match to TRBD1 (5 bases). This CDR3 has 14 residues. The germline V gene has CDR1 SGHTA and CDR2 FQGTGA. Trimming shortened V by 3 bases and J by 3 bases, and 11 bases separated the two germline ends. The CDR3: CASSFQGSDTEAFF. The CDR3 DNA is TGTGCCAGCAGCTTCCAGGGCTCGGACACTGAAGCTTTCTTT.

This chain joins TRBV11-3 and TRBJ2-1, with 7 nucleotides matching TRBD2. The ends lost 2 bases at V and 5 bases at J; junction bases unmatched: 9. Germline-derived CDR1 and CDR2 are SGHNT and YENEEA. The CDR3 spans 16 residues. The CDR3 DNA sequence: TGTGCCAGCAGCTTAATCCGGGGAGGGAGGGACAATGAGCAGTTCTTC. As protein: CASSLIRGGRDNEQFF.

The rearrangement joins TRBV5-8 to TRBJ1-1; D is unresolved. Trimming left V 1 base short and J 8 bases short, with 9 bases between. The CDR3 covers 12 residues. The germline CDR1 and CDR2 sequences are SGHTS and YDEGEE. CDR3 nucleotide sequence: TGTGCCAGCAGCTTGTATAGTTACGAAGCTTTCTTT. Residues: CASSLYSYEAFF. Looking up the rest from reference TRBV5-8 and TRBJ1-1 gives the full variable domain: EAGVTQSPTHLIKTRGQQATLRCSPISGHTSVYWYQQALGLGLQFLLWYDEGEERNRGNFPPRFSGRQFPNYSSELNVNALELEDSALYLCASSLYSYEAFFGQGTRLTVV.

This sequence joins TRBV18 and TRBJ2-5; 7 nucleotides agree with TRBD2. CDR3 size: 14 residues. Germline V gene data show CDR1 as KGHSH and CDR2 as LQKENI. Losses at the gene ends were 2 bases for V and 2 bases for J; bases not matched to a gene: 2. The chain's CDR3 is CASSPGEGQETQYF. The CDR3 DNA sequence: TGTGCCAGCTCACCAGGGGAGGGACAAGAGACCCAGTACTTC.

The V call is TRBV29-1, the J call TRBJ2-7, with D unresolved. The CDR3 spans 15 residues. Germline-derived CDR1 and CDR2 are SQVTM and ANQGSEA. With 4 bases removed from V and 5 bases from J, the gap between germline ends came to 21 bases. Here the CDR3 DNA reads TGCAGCGTTGTTGCGGAATTCGGCATGTTCCACGAGCAGTACTTC. Its protein product is CSVVAEFGMFHEQYF.

This chain joins TRBV6-6 and TRBJ1-1; 7 nucleotides agree with TRBD1. V lost 5 bases and J lost 7; bases outside the gene matches: 10. CDR1 and CDR2 from the germline V gene are MNHNY and SVGAGI (reference sequence). The CDR3 length is 14 residues. CDR3 sequence (DNA): TGTGCCAGCAGTCAAGGACAGGCGGGAAATGAAGCTTTCTTT. Translated: CASSQGQAGNEAFF.

The rearrangement uses TRBV7-9 and TRBJ2-7; 8 positions agree with TRBD2. Germline assignment: CDR1 SEHNR and CDR2 FQNEAQ (reference sequence). The CDR3 contains 15 residues. J gave up 0 bases and V 1 base, and 2 bases lay outside the gene matches. The CDR3 spells CASSLGLAYSYEQYF. The CDR3 bases are TGTGCCAGCAGCTTAGGACTAGCGTACTCCTACGAGCAGTACTTC. The complete variable domain, with remaining parts taken from reference TRBV7-9 and TRBJ2-7, reads DTGVSQNPRHKITKRGQNVTFRCDPISEHNRLYWYRQTLGQGPEFLTYFQNEAQLEKSRLLSDRFSAERPKGSFSTLEIQRTEQGDSAMYLCASSLGLAYSYEQYFGPGTRLTVT.

This clone appeared many times. CDR3 nucleotide sequence: TGTGCCAGCAGCTACGGACAGGGGGGTGAAAAACTGTTTTTT. It specifies CASSYGQGGEKLFF. The rearrangement links TRBV13 to TRBJ1-4, with 10 bases lining up with TRBD1. Per germline, CDR1 PRHDT and CDR2 FYEKMQ (reference sequence). There are 14 residues in the CDR3. J gave up 7 bases and V 4 bases, and 3 bases lay outside the gene matches.